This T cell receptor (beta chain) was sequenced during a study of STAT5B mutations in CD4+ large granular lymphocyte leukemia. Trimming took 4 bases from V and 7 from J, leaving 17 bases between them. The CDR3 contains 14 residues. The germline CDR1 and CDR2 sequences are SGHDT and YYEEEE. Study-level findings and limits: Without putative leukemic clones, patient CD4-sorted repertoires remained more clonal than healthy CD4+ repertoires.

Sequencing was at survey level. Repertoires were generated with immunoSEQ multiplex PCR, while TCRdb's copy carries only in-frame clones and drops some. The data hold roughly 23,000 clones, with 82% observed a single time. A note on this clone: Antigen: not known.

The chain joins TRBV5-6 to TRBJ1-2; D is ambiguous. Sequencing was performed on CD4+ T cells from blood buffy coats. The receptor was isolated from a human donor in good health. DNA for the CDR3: TGTGCCAGCAGCCTATTGGGCGGAGGGTTTGGCTACACCTTC. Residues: CASSLLGGGFGYTF.